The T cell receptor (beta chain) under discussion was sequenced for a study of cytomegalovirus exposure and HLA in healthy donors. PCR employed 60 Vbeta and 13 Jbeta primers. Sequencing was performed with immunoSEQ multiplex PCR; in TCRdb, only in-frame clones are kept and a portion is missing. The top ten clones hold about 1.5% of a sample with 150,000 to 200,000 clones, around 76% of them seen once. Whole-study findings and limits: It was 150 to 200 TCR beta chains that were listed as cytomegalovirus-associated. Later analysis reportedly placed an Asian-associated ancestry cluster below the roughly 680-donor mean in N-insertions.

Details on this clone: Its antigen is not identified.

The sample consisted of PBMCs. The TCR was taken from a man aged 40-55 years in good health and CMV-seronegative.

DNA for the CDR3: TGTGCCAGCAGCAAAGACGTTGACTTCACAGATACGCAGTATTTT. Translated, it gives CASSKDVDFTDTQYF. The chain employs TRBV21-1 and TRBJ2-3; the table's D call TRBD2 went unverified against the DNA. TRBV21-1 is assigned pseudogene status. The CDR3 totals 15 residues.